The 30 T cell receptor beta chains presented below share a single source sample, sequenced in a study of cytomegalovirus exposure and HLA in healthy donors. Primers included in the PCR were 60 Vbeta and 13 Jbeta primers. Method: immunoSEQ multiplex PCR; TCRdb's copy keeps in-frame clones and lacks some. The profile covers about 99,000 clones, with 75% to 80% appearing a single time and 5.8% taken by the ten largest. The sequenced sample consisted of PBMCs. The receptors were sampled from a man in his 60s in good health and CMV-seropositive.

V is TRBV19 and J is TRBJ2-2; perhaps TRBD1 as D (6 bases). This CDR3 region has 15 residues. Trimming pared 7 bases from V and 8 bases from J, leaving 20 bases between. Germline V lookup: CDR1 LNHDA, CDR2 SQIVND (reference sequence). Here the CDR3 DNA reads TGTGCCAGTACCAGAGAACAGGGTTCCACGGGGGAGCTGTTTTTT. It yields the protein CASTREQGSTGELFF.

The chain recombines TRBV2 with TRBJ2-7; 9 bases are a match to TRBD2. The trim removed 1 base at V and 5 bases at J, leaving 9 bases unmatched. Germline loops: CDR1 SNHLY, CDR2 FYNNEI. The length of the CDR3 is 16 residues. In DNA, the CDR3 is TGTGCCAGCAGTGAAGGGGCCGGACTAGCGAGCCACGAGCAGTACTTC. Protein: CASSEGAGLASHEQYF.

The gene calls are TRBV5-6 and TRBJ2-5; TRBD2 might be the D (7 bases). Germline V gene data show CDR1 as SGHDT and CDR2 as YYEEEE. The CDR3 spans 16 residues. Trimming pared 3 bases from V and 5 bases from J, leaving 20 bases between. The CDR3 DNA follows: TGTGCCAGCAGCTATGTAGGGGGGGGCCTAGGGGAGACCCAGTACTTC. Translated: CASSYVGGGLGETQYF.

CDR3 nucleotide sequence: TGTGCCAGCAGCTTAATGAGGGATGGCTACACCTTC. Protein sequence: CASSLMRDGYTF. This rearrangement joins TRBV5-4 to TRBJ1-2, with D hard to call. With 2 bases removed from V and 6 bases from J, the gap between germline ends came to 8 bases. Germline V lookup: CDR1 SGHNT, CDR2 YYREEE (reference sequence). CDR3 length equals 12 residues.

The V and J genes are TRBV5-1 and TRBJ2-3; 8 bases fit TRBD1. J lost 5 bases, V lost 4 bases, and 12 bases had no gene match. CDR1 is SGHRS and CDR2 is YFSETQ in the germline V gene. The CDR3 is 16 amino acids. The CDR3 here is CASSLGGQGAVDTQYF. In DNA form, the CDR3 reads TGCGCCAGCAGCCTGGGCGGGCAGGGGGCAGTAGATACGCAGTATTTT.

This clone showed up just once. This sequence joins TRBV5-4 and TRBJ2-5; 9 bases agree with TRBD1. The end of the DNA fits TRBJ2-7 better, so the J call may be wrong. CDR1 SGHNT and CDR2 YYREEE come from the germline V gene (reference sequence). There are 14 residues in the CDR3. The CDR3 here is CASSSQGQGYEQYF. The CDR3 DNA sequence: TGTGCCAGCAGCTCCCAGGGACAGGGCTACGAGCAGTACTTC.

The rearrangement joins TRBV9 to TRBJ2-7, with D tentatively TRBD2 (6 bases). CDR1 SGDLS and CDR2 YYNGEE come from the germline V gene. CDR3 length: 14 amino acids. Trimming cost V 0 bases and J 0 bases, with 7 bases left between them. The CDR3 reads CASSVDGSSYEQYF. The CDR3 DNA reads TGTGCCAGCAGCGTAGACGGGAGCTCCTACGAGCAGTACTTC.

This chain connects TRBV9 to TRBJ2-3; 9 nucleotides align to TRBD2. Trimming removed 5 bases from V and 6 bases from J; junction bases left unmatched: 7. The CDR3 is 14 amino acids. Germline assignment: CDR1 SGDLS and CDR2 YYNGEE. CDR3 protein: CASSPGTSRDTQYF. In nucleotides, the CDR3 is TGTGCCAGCAGTCCCGGGACTAGCCGGGATACGCAGTATTTT.

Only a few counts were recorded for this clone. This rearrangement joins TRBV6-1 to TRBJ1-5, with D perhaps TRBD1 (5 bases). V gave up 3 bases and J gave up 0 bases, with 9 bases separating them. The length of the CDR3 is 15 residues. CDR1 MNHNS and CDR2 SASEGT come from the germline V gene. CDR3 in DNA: TGTGCCAGCAGTGAGGGACTGCTTAGCAATCAGCCCCAGCATTTT. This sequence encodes CASSEGLLSNQPQHF.

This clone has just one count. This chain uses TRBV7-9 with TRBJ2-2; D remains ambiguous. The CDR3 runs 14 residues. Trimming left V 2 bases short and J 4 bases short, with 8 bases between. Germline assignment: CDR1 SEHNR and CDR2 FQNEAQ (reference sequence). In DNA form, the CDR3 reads TGTGCCAGCAGCTTAAGTTTTAGCACCGGGGAGCTGTTTTTT. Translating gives CASSLSFSTGELFF.

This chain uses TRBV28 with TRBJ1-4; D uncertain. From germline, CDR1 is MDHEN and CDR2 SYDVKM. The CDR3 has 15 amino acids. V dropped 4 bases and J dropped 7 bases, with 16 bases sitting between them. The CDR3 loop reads CASSSNGEGAEKLFF. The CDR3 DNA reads TGTGCCAGCAGTTCCAACGGGGAGGGAGCTGAAAAACTGTTTTTT.

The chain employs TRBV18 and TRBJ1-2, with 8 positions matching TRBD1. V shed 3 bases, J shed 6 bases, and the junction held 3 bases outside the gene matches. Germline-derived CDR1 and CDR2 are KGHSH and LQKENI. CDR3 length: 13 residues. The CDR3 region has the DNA TGTGCCAGCTCACCGGACAGGGAACATGGCTACACCTTC. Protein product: CASSPDREHGYTF. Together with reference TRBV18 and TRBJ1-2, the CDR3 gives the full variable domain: NAGVMQNPRHLVRRRGQEARLRCSPMKGHSHVYWYRQLPEEGLKFMVYLQKENIIDESGMPKERFSAEFPKEGPSILRIQQVVRGDSAAYFCASSPDREHGYTFGSGTRLTVV.

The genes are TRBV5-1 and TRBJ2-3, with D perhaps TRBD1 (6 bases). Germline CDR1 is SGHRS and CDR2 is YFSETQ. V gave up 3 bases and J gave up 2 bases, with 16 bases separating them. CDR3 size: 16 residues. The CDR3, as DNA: TGCGCCAGCAGCTCGTTAGCAGGGGCTTACACAGATACGCAGTATTTT. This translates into CASSSLAGAYTDTQYF.

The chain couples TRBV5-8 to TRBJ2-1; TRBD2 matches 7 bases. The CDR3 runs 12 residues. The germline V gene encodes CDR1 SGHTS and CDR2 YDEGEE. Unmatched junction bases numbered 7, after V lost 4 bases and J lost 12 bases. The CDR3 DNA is TGTGCCAGCAGCCTCCATGGGGGGGTGCAGTTCTTC. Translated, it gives CASSLHGGVQFF.

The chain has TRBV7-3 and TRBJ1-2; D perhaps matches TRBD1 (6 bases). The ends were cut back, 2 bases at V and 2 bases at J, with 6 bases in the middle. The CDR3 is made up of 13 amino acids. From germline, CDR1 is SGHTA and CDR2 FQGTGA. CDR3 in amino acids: CASSLGQNYGYTF. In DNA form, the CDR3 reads TGTGCCAGCAGCTTAGGACAGAACTATGGCTACACCTTC.

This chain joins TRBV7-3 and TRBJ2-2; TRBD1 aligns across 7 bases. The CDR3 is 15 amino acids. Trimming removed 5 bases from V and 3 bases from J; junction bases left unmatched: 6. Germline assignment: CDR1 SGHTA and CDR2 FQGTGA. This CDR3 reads CASSLQGPYTGELFF. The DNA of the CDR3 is TGTGCCAGCAGCCTACAGGGGCCCTACACCGGGGAGCTGTTTTTT.

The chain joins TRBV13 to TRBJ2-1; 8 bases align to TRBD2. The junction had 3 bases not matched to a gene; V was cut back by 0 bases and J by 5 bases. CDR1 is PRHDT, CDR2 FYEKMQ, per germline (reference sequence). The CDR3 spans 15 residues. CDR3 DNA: TGTGCCAGCAGCTTAGGGGGTAGCGGGGACAATGAGCAGTTCTTC. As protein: CASSLGGSGDNEQFF.

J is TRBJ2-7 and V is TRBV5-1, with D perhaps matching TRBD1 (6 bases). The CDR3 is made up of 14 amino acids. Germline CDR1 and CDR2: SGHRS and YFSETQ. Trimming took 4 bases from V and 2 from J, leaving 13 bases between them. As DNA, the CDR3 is TGCGCCAGCAGCCCCTGGACAGAAACCTACGAGCAGTACTTC. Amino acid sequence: CASSPWTETYEQYF.

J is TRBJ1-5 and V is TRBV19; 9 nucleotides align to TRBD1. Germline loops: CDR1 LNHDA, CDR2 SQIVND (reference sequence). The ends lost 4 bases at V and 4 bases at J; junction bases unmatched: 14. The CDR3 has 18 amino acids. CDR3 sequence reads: CASSTTGTGRFTNQPQHF. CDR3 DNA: TGTGCCAGTAGTACAACCGGGACAGGGAGATTTACTAATCAGCCCCAGCATTTT.

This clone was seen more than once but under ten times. As DNA, the CDR3 is TGTGCCAGCAGCTCCGGGACCCGGGGGACAGAGACCCAGTACTTC. Protein sequence: CASSSGTRGTETQYF. V gene TRBV9 combines with J gene TRBJ2-5; maybe TRBD2 (6 bases). CDR3 size: 15 residues. In germline, CDR1 is SGDLS, CDR2 YYNGEE. V was trimmed by 4 bases and J by 4 bases, leaving 17 bases between them.

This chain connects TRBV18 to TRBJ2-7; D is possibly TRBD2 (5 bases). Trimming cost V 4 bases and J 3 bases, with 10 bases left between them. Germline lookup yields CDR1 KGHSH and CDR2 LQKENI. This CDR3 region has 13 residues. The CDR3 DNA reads TGTGCCAGCTCACGGACTGAGGTCTACGAGCAGTACTTC. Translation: CASSRTEVYEQYF.

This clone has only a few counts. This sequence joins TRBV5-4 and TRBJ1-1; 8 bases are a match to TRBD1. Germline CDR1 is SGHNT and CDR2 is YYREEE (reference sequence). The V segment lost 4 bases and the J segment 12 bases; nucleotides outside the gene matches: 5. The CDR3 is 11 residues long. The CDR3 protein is CASSQDRVSFF. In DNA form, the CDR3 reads TGTGCCAGCAGCCAGGACAGGGTATCTTTCTTT.

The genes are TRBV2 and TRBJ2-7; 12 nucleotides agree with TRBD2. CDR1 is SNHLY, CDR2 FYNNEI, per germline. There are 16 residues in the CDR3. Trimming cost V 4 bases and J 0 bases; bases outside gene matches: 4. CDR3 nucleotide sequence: TGTGCCAGCAGTGTGGCTAGCGGGGGGGCCTCCTACGAGCAGTACTTC. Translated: CASSVASGGASYEQYF.

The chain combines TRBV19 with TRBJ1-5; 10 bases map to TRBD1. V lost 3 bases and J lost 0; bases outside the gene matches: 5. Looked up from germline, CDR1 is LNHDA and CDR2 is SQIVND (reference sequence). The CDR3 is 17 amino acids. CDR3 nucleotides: TGTGCCAGTAGTATCCGGGACAGGGGCTATAGCAATCAGCCCCAGCATTTT. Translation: CASSIRDRGYSNQPQHF. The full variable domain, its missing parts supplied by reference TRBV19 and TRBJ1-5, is DGGITQSPKYLFRKEGQNVTLSCEQNLNHDAMYWYRQDPGQGLRLIYYSQIVNDFQKGDIAEGYSVSREKKESFPLTVTSAQKNPTAFYLCASSIRDRGYSNQPQHFGDGTRLSIL.

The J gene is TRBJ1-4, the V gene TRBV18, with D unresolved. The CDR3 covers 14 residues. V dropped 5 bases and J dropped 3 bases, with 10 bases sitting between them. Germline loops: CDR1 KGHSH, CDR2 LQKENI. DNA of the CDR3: TGTGCCAGCTCATTACTGGAGGCTAATGAAAAACTGTTTTTT. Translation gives CASSLLEANEKLFF.

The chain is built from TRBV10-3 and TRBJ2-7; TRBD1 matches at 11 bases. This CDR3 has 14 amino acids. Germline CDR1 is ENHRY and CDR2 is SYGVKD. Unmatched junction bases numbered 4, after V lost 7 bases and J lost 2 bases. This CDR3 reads CAIMGQGDTYEQYF. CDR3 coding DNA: TGTGCCATCATGGGACAGGGGGATACCTACGAGCAGTACTTC.

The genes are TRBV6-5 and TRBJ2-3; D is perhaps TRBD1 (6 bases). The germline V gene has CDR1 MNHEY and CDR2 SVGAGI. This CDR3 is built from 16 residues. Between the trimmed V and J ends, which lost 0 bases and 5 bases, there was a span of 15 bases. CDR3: CASSYSDSLEIDTQYF. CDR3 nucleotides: TGTGCCAGCAGTTACTCGGACAGCCTGGAAATAGATACGCAGTATTTT.

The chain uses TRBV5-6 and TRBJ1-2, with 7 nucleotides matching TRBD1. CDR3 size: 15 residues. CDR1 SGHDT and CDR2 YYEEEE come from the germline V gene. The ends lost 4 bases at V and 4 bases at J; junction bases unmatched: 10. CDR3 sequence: CASSPQTGTFYGYTF. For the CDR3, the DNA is TGTGCCAGCAGCCCCCAGACAGGGACCTTCTATGGCTACACCTTC.

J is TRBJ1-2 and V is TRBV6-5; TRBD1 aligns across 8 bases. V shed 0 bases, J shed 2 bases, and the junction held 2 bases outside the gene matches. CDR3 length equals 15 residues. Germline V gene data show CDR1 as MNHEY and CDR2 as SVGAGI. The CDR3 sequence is CASSYSRQGNYGYTF. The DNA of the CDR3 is TGTGCCAGCAGTTACTCAAGACAGGGGAACTATGGCTACACCTTC.

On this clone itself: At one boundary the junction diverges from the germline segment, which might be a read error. The CDR3 DNA reads as TGTTCCAGCAGCTTAGATACAGGTCTTAATGAAAAACTGTTTTTT. It encodes CSSSLDTGLNEKLFF. The chain recombines TRBV7-9 with TRBJ1-4, with a tentative D call TRBD1 (5 bases). This CDR3 is built from 15 residues. Per the germline V gene, CDR1 is SEHNR and CDR2 is FQNEAQ (reference sequence).